This T cell receptor (beta chain) was sequenced during a study of identical twins. The study, taken as a whole, reports: Monozygotic twins shared more out-of-frame TCR alpha than recombination models predicted.

One entry per CDR3 protein results from TCRdb running MiXCR on the 5' RACE reads. In the table there are 1.5 million to 2 million distinct CDR3 sequences, more than 30% of which are singletons. On this clonotype: Its antigen is unknown.

This TCR derives from a newborn girl in good health. The material sequenced was cord blood.

The CDR3 coding sequence is TGTGCCAGTAGTATCGGCGGGGCTGTCTACGAGCAGTACTTC. Translating gives CASSIGGAVYEQYF. The J gene is TRBJ2-7, the V gene TRBV19; TRBD2 is a possible D gene (6 bases). Trimming removed 3 bases at V and 3 bases at J, with 12 bases between. The CDR3 extends over 14 amino acids. The germline V gene encodes CDR1 LNHDA and CDR2 SQIVND (reference sequence).